The rows below give T cell receptor beta chains drawn from one sample of a study of control samples from healthy donors and cancer patients. Generated by immunoSEQ multiplex PCR, the TCRdb table keeps only in-frame clones and is missing some. The sample includes about 98,000 clones, roughly 86% seen only once; the top ten take approximately 2%. Material: blood. The receptors come from a man aged 55 to 70 in good health. CDR3s include the opening cysteine and the closing phenylalanine or tryptophan. The D gene is left open where the match is weak. A clone size is listed for some rows: how often the clone was seen (once, few, many), or a class if it is expanded.

few	NA	TRBV11-2	TRBJ1-2	CASGHGGGAGYGYTF	TGTGCCAGCGGTCATGGCGGGGGAGCAGGCTATGGCTACACCTTC
NA	TRBD2	TRBV5-8	TRBJ2-5	CASSQPTSGRGQETQYF	TGTGCCAGCAGCCAGCCGACTAGCGGGAGAGGGCAAGAGACCCAGTACTTC
NA	NA	TRBV4-1	TRBJ1-1	CASRQQTNTEAFF	TGCGCCAGCAGGCAACAAACGAACACTGAAGCTTTCTTT
NA	TRBD1	TRBV18	TRBJ1-1	CASSPRGQETEAFF	TGTGCCAGCTCACCAAGGGGACAGGAAACTGAAGCTTTCTTT
NA	TRBD1	TRBV2	TRBJ2-7	CASSKTGDTYEQYF	TGTGCCAGCAGTAAGACAGGGGACACCTACGAGCAGTACTTC
NA	TRBD1	TRBV15	TRBJ2-7	CATSRLGQGIHEQYF	TGTGCCACCAGCAGACTCGGACAGGGAATCCACGAGCAGTACTTC
NA	NA	TRBV9	TRBJ1-1	CASSGLGKGNTEAFF	TGTGCCAGCAGCGGGCTTGGAAAGGGGAACACTGAAGCTTTCTTT
NA	NA	TRBV27	TRBJ2-5	CASSSLGETQYF	TGTGCCAGCAGTTCCTTGGGAGAGACCCAGTACTTC
NA	NA	TRBV7-9	TRBJ1-2	CASSLGLNYGYTF	TGTGCCAGCAGTCTAGGATTAAACTATGGCTACACCTTC
NA	NA	TRBV10-3	TRBJ1-4	CAISDGRGGEKLFF	TGTGCCATCAGTGACGGCAGGGGAGGCGAAAAACTGTTTTTT
NA	NA	TRBV19	TRBJ2-7	CASSMGSFSYEQYF	TGTGCCAGTAGTATGGGGAGTTTCTCCTACGAGCAGTACTTC
NA	TRBD2	TRBV7-7	TRBJ2-7	CASSLTTSGRGSYEQYF	TGTGCTAGCAGCTTAACTACTAGCGGGAGGGGCTCCTACGAGCAGTACTTC
NA	NA	TRBV20-1	TRBJ2-7	CSASIQGSYEQYF	TGCAGTGCTAGTATCCAGGGTTCCTACGAGCAGTACTTC
once	NA	TRBV3-1/TRBV3-2	TRBJ2-3	CASSQSGGTDTQYF	TGTGCCAGCAGCCAATCGGGGGGCACAGATACGCAGTATTTT
NA	NA	TRBV3-1/TRBV3-2	TRBJ1-6	CASSRAENSPLHF	TGTGCCAGCAGCCGGGCCGAGAATTCACCCCTCCACTTT
NA	NA	TRBV28	TRBJ2-2	CASRPSGSGELFF	TGTGCCAGCAGACCTTCTGGCAGCGGGGAGCTGTTTTTT
NA	NA	TRBV5-1	TRBJ1-6	CASSFQGGHNSPLHF	TGCGCCAGCAGCTTCCAAGGTGGCCATAATTCACCCCTCCACTTT
few	TRBD1	TRBV10-3	TRBJ2-5	CAISESVTGGIQETQYF	TGTGCCATCAGTGAGTCCGTTACAGGGGGCATCCAAGAGACCCAGTACTTC
NA	TRBD1	TRBV7-9	TRBJ1-2	CASTSDRGYNYGYTF	TGTGCCAGCACCTCGGACAGGGGATATAACTATGGCTACACCTTC
NA	NA	TRBV7-2	TRBJ2-7	CASSLGSNLPYEQYF	TGTGCCAGCAGCTTGGGCTCGAACCTCCCCTACGAGCAGTACTTC
NA	NA	TRBV14	TRBJ2-2	CASSEATSRRLFF	TGTGCCAGCAGCGAGGCGACTTCCCGGAGGCTGTTTTTT
NA	NA	TRBV2	TRBJ2-3	CASSPYAGASTDTQYF	TGTGCCAGCAGTCCCTACGCAGGAGCCAGCACAGATACGCAGTATTTT
NA	TRBD1	TRBV6-6	TRBJ2-7	CASGQASTYEQYF	TGTGCCAGCGGACAGGCCTCAACCTACGAGCAGTACTTC
NA	TRBD1	TRBV6-4	TRBJ1-6	CASSEPGQVNSPLHF	TGTGCCAGCAGTGAGCCGGGACAGGTCAATTCACCCCTCCACTTT
NA	NA	TRBV20-1	TRBJ1-4	CSASIFNEKLFF	TGCAGTGCTAGTATTTTCAATGAAAAACTGTTTTTT
NA	NA	TRBV11-2	TRBJ1-1	CASSLDKAVNTEAFF	TGTGCCAGCAGCTTAGATAAGGCAGTGAACACTGAAGCTTTCTTT
NA	NA	TRBV12-3/TRBV12-4	TRBJ2-7	CASSLNTYEQYF	TGTGCCAGCAGTTTAAACACCTACGAGCAGTACTTC
NA	NA	TRBV7-9	TRBJ1-1	CASSTARAADTEAFF	TGTGCCAGCAGCACCGCGAGGGCCGCGGACACTGAAGCTTTCTTT
NA	NA	TRBV10-2	TRBJ1-5	CASSEVNQPQHF	TGCGCCAGCAGTGAGGTCAATCAGCCCCAGCATTTT
NA	NA	TRBV7-9	TRBJ1-2	CASRSDLAGWGYTF	TGTGCCAGCAGGTCTGACCTGGCCGGCTGGGGTTACACCTTC
NA	NA	TRBV19	TRBJ1-5	CASSIDLGIQPQHF	TGTGCCAGTAGTATAGATCTGGGGATTCAGCCCCAGCATTTT
NA	NA	TRBV27	TRBJ1-2	CASSPKVGGRNYGYTF	TGTGCCAGCAGTCCGAAGGTGGGGGGGCGCAACTATGGCTACACCTTC
NA	NA	TRBV11-2	TRBJ1-2	CASSYGQSNYGYTF	TGTGCCAGCAGCTATGGACAGTCTAACTATGGCTACACCTTC
NA	NA	TRBV7-9	TRBJ2-7	CASSLTKAGSYEQYF	TGTGCCAGCAGCCTCACAAAAGCGGGTTCCTACGAGCAGTACTTC
NA	NA	TRBV5-6	TRBJ1-1	CASSLAPGSADSEAFF	TGTGCCAGCAGCTTGGCCCCTGGGTCTGCGGATTCCGAAGCTTTCTTT
NA	NA	TRBV2	TRBJ1-2	CASSDFDRAYGYTF	TGTGCCAGCAGTGACTTTGACAGAGCCTATGGCTACACCTTC
NA	TRBD2	TRBV4-2	TRBJ2-3	CASSQGLGGGSTDTQYF	TGTGCCAGCAGCCAAGGACTCGGCGGGGGAAGCACAGATACGCAGTATTTT
NA	TRBD2	TRBV14	TRBJ2-3	CASSQLGGKRLAGPHTQYF	TGTGCCAGCAGCCAATTAGGAGGGAAGAGACTAGCGGGCCCCCATACGCAGTATTTT